What follows are 18 T cell receptor beta chains derived from one specimen sequenced in a study of cytomegalovirus exposure and HLA in healthy donors. The PCR made use of 60 Vbeta and 13 Jbeta primers. The data were produced by immunoSEQ multiplex PCR, yet TCRdb's version contains in-frame clones alone and is incomplete. The sample consists of some 100,000 clones, approximately 71% of them appearing once. Material: PBMCs. The receptors derive from a woman in her 70s in good health and CMV-seropositive.

The rearrangement uses TRBV11-2 and TRBJ1-2; weak D call: TRBD1 (6 bases). V was cut by 1 base and J by 0 bases, with 15 bases left in between. The CDR3 is made up of 17 amino acids. Germline assignment: CDR1 SGHAT and CDR2 FQNNGV. This CDR3 is CASSLAYLGQTNYGYTF. The CDR3 DNA reads TGTGCCAGCAGCTTAGCCTATTTAGGACAGACTAACTATGGCTACACCTTC.

This clone was detected only a few times. The V gene is TRBV5-1, the J gene TRBJ2-5; 10 bases map to TRBD2. CDR1 is SGHRS and CDR2 is YFSETQ in the germline V gene. The trim removed 5 bases at V and 4 bases at J, leaving 8 bases unmatched. The CDR3 sequence is 15 residues long. CDR3: CASSLSGGTGETQYF. The CDR3 DNA sequence: TGCGCCAGCAGTCTTAGCGGGGGGACGGGAGAGACCCAGTACTTC.

The chain employs TRBV5-1 and TRBJ2-7; 14 positions agree with TRBD2. Germline-derived CDR1 and CDR2 are SGHRS and YFSETQ. CDR3 length equals 14 residues. V shed 4 bases and J 7 bases; nucleotides not matched to a gene: 4. CDR3 loop: CASSRGLAGEEQYF. CDR3 in DNA: TGCGCCAGCAGCAGGGGACTAGCGGGGGAAGAGCAGTACTTC. The whole variable domain, remainder taken from reference TRBV5-1 and TRBJ2-7, is KAGVTQTPRYLIKTRGQQVTLSCSPISGHRSVSWYQQTPGQGLQFLFEYFSETQRNKGNFPGRFSGRQFSNSRSEMNVSTLELGDSALYLCASSRGLAGEEQYFGPGTRLTVT.

The chain is built from TRBV10-1 and TRBJ1-6; unclear D gene. Germline-derived CDR1 and CDR2 are WNHNN and SYGVQD (reference sequence). The CDR3 extends over 13 amino acids. Trimming shortened V by 6 bases and J by 9 bases, and 12 bases separated the two germline ends. As DNA, the CDR3 is TGCGCCAGCAGGGCGGACTTGAGTTCACCCCTCCACTTT. Its translation is CASRADLSSPLHF.

The rearrangement joins TRBV6-6 to TRBJ2-3; the D is unclear. V lost 6 bases, J lost 3 bases, and 4 bases lay in between. From germline, CDR1 is MNHNY and CDR2 SVGAGI (reference sequence). This CDR3 contains 11 residues. CDR3 sequence: CASSPTDTQYF. CDR3 DNA: TGTGCCAGCAGCCCAACAGATACGCAGTATTTT.

CDR3 amino acids: CASSQGEGQASSSYGYTF. In DNA form, the CDR3 reads TGCGCCAGCAGCCAAGGGGAGGGACAGGCCTCAAGTAGCTATGGCTACACCTTC. The rearrangement joins TRBV4-1 to TRBJ1-2, with 8 bases fitting TRBD1. CDR1 and CDR2 (germline): MGHRA, YSYEKL. The CDR3 length is 18 residues. V trimming: 1 base; J trimming: 4 bases; junction bases outside the gene matches: 14.

V usage is TRBV2 and J usage is TRBJ1-4; 8 nucleotides agree with TRBD1. Germline trimming cut 5 bases from V and 0 bases from J; bases unmatched to any gene: 5. This CDR3 contains 16 residues. Germline values: CDR1 SNHLY, CDR2 FYNNEI. The CDR3: CASSRQGPATNEKLFF. In DNA form, the CDR3 reads TGTGCCAGCAGTCGACAGGGGCCAGCAACTAATGAAAAACTGTTTTTT.

The chain recombines TRBV5-4 with TRBJ2-5; 7 bases match TRBD1. Germline CDR1 reads SGHNT; CDR2 reads YYREEE (reference sequence). J gave up 1 base and V 4 bases, and 4 bases lay outside the gene matches. The CDR3 has 14 residues. The CDR3 bases are TGTGCCAGCAGCGTCCGACAGGGCCAAGAGACCCAGTACTTC. The encoded protein is CASSVRQGQETQYF.

The chain couples TRBV7-3 to TRBJ2-2; 7 nucleotides align to TRBD2. With 4 bases clipped from V and 3 bases from J, the junction kept 5 bases outside the gene matches. The CDR3 runs to 15 residues. Per germline, CDR1 SGHTA and CDR2 FQGTGA. Here the CDR3 reads CASSSAGLDTGELFF. The DNA for the CDR3 is TGTGCCAGCAGCTCAGCGGGACTCGACACCGGGGAGCTGTTTTTT.

V gene TRBV7-3 combines with J gene TRBJ2-7, with 7 bases matching TRBD1. The CDR3 spans 14 residues. The V gene end was trimmed by 5 bases and the J gene end by 5 bases; junction bases not matched to a gene: 9. CDR1 and CDR2 from the germline V gene are SGHTA and FQGTGA. The CDR3 reads CASSHGTASDEQYF. Here the CDR3 DNA reads TGTGCCAGCAGCCACGGGACAGCAAGCGACGAGCAGTACTTC.

This clone was counted only a few times. V is TRBV6-5 and J is TRBJ1-1; 7 bases fit TRBD1. CDR1 and CDR2 from the germline V gene are MNHEY and SVGAGI. Trimming cost V 7 bases and J 6 bases; bases outside gene matches: 5. The CDR3 is made up of 12 amino acids. In DNA, the CDR3 is TGTGCCAGCAACCGACAGGGTGCTGAAGCTTTCTTT. This encodes CASNRQGAEAFF.

The chain has TRBV7-9 and TRBJ2-5; the match to TRBD1 covers 9 bases. In germline, CDR1 is SEHNR, CDR2 FQNEAQ (reference sequence). The CDR3 totals 15 residues. The V and J ends lost 5 bases and 7 bases, in that order; junction bases with no gene match: 11. The CDR3 bases are TGTGCCAGCAGCGCATTCGACAGGGGGGTGGTGACCCAGTACTTC. The encoded protein is CASSAFDRGVVTQYF.

The V and J genes are TRBV12-5 and TRBJ1-4; tentative D call: TRBD1 (6 bases). This CDR3 has 15 residues. With 1 base removed from V and 7 bases from J, the gap between germline ends came to 13 bases. Germline V gene sequence: CDR1 LGHNT, CDR2 FRNRAP. The CDR3, as DNA: TGTGCTAGTGGTTTGGCCACAGGGTCGGGTGAAAAACTGTTTTTT. It codes for CASGLATGSGEKLFF.

V usage is TRBV18 and J usage is TRBJ1-2, with D tentatively TRBD1 (6 bases). Germline CDR1 is KGHSH and CDR2 is LQKENI. The CDR3 consists of 16 residues. V was pared by 2 bases and J by 4 bases, with 17 bases between. CDR3 protein: CASSPERQVVPYGYTF. The DNA for the CDR3 is TGTGCCAGCTCACCAGAAAGACAGGTCGTCCCCTATGGCTACACCTTC.

This clone was recorded a few times. The J gene is TRBJ2-1, the V gene TRBV6-5; TRBD2 agrees at 7 bases. In germline, CDR1 is MNHEY, CDR2 SVGAGI. The V and J ends lost 10 bases and 0 bases, in that order; junction bases with no gene match: 9. This CDR3 region has 15 residues. In nucleotides, the CDR3 is TGTGCCACCCGTTTTGGGACTAACTCCTACAATGAGCAGTTCTTC. Translated: CATRFGTNSYNEQFF.

The chain employs TRBV7-3 and TRBJ2-3; D is ambiguous. From germline, CDR1 is SGHTA and CDR2 FQGTGA. The CDR3 length is 15 residues. V lost 1 base and J lost 0, with 8 bases in between. The CDR3 DNA reads as TGTGCCAGCAGCTTAATTCAGTCTAGCACAGATACGCAGTATTTT. Protein product: CASSLIQSSTDTQYF.

The chain uses TRBV6-1 and TRBJ2-1, with TRBD2 matching 12 bases. Germline lookup yields CDR1 MNHNS and CDR2 SASEGT. CDR3 length: 17 amino acids. Losses at the gene ends were 2 bases for V and 8 bases for J; bases not matched to a gene: 10. The CDR3 bases are TGTGCCAGCAGTGAAATGTGGGGACTAGCGGGCTTCGATGAGCAGTTCTTC. Amino acid sequence: CASSEMWGLAGFDEQFF.

This clone was observed a handful of times. This chain joins TRBV6-5 and TRBJ2-3, with TRBD2 identical over 7 bases. After removal of 6 bases from V and 3 bases from J, the junction contained 9 bases not matched to a gene. There are 15 residues in the CDR3. Germline V gene lookup returns CDR1 MNHEY and CDR2 SVGAGI. In DNA form, the CDR3 reads TGTGCCAGCAGCCCACTTGGGGGGGTGACAGATACGCAGTATTTT. Translation gives CASSPLGGVTDTQYF.